Detailed here is one T cell receptor (beta chain). The entry originates in a study of blood T cell repertoires in COVID-19. Turning to the study itself: Donors in the United States, Italy and Spain gave samples during acute or convalescent COVID-19. In each case, the material was cDNA or gDNA derived from T cells, B-cell-depleted T cells, or PBMCs.

In the authors' methods: Reference gene primer amplification in the assay estimated nucleated cell counts. Method: immunoSEQ multiplex PCR; TCRdb's copy keeps in-frame clones and lacks some. V and J calls and clone size are copied from that table; D and trimming were computed from the DNA. The sample yields about 400,000 clones, around 89% seen once. Per germline, CDR1 MNHEY and CDR2 SVGAGI. This CDR3 comprises 15 residues. The V gene lost 7 bases and the J gene lost 4 bases, with 17 bases spanning the gap. Sequencing was carried out using peripheral blood. This receptor was taken from a young woman with acute or convalescent COVID-19. The V call is TRBV6-5, the J call TRBJ1-5; D is uncertain. CDR3 region: CASTLDPSGNQPQHF. CDR3 nucleotides: TGTGCCAGCACTTTAGACCCGTCGGGTAATCAGCCCCAGCATTTT.